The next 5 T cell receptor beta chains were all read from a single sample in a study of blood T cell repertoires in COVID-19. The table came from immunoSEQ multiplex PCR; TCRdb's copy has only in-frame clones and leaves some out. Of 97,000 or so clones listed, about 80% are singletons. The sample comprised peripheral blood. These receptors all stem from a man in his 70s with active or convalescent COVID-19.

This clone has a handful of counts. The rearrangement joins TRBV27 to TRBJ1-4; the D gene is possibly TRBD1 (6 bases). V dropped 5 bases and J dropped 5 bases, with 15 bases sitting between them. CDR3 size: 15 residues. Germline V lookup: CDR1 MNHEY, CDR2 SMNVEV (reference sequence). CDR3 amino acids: CASSLLGGGNEKLFF. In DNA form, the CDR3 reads TGTGCCAGCAGTCTCCTAGGGGGGGGGAATGAAAAACTGTTTTTT.

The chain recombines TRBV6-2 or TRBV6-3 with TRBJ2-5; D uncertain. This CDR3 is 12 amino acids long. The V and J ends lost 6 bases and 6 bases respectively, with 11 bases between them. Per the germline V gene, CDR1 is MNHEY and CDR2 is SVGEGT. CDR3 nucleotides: TGTGCCAGCAGCCAGCCCCCCCAGACCCAGTACTTC. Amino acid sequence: CASSQPPQTQYF.

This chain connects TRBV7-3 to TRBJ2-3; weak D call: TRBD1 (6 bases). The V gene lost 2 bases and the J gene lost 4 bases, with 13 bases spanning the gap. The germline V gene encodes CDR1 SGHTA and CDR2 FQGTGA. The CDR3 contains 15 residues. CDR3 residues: CASSLGTKMADTQYF. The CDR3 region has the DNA TGTGCCAGCAGCTTAGGGACAAAAATGGCAGATACGCAGTATTTT. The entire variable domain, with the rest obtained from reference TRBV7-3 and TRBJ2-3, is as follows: GAGVSQTPSNKVTEKGKYVELRCDPISGHTALYWYRQSLGQGPEFLIYFQGTGAADDSGLPNDRFFAVRPEGSVSTLKIQRTERGDSAVYLCASSLGTKMADTQYFGPGTRLTVL.

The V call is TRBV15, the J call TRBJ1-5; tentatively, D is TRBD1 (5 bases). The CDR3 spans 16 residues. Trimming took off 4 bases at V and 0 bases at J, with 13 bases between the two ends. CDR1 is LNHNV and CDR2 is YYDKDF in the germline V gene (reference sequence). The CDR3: CATSTAGGDSNQPQHF. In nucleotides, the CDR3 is TGTGCCACCAGCACTGCGGGAGGGGATAGCAATCAGCCCCAGCATTTT. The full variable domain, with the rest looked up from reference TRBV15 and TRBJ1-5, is DAMVIQNPRYQVTQFGKPVTLSCSQTLNHNVMYWYQQKSSQAPKLLFHYYDKDFNNEADTPDNFQSRRPNTSFCFLDIRSPGLGDTAMYLCATSTAGGDSNQPQHFGDGTRLSIL.

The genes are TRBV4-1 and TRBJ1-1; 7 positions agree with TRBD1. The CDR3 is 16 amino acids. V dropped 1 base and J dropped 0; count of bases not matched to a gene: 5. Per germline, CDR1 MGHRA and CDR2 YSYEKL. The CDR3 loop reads CASSQAQGGMNTEAFF. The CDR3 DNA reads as TGCGCCAGCAGCCAAGCGCAGGGGGGAATGAACACTGAAGCTTTCTTT.